The source of this T cell receptor beta chain is a study of blood T cell repertoires in COVID-19. Study in general: In each case, the material was cDNA or gDNA derived from T cells, B-cell-depleted T cells, or PBMCs.

Sequenced by immunoSEQ multiplex PCR; TCRdb stores in-frame clones only, minus some. The repertoire has nearly 30,000 clones, over 70% of them found once; the top ten carry about 42%. CDR3 length: 13 residues. Germline CDR1 reads SGHKS; CDR2 reads YYEKEE (reference sequence). V dropped 4 bases and J dropped 11 bases, with 18 bases sitting between them. The clonotype was recovered from a woman in her 70s with acute or convalescent COVID-19. Source material: peripheral blood. The J gene is TRBJ1-1, the V gene TRBV5-5; no definite D call. The CDR3 nucleotides read TGTGCCAGCAGCCCAACGGGGATGCCGAGGGCTTTCTTT. Protein product: CASSPTGMPRAFF.